This T cell receptor (beta chain) stems from a study of regulatory T cells in long-lasting Graves disease. About the research overall: Graves' patients with a new diagnosis had received antithyroid drugs under 3 months.

Comment on this clonotype: Its matching antigen is unknown.

Combining iRepertoire HTBI primers with Arm-PCR of CDR3 regions, the authors built TCR beta libraries. TCRdb re-called the multiplex PCR reads with MiXCR, one entry per CDR3 protein. The sample lists about 200,000 distinct CDR3 sequences; roughly a fifth were seen once. Study-wide results and caveats: What was studied was peripheral blood only, and not thyroid tissue. Persistent Graves' cases showed lower TCR diversity than newly diagnosed cases.

Time point of the sample: newly diagnosed GD, antithyroid drugs for less than 3 months. With RNA extracted from PBMCs as input, the TCR library was made. Germline CDR1 reads SGHTS; CDR2 reads YDEGEE. The CDR3 is 15 residues long. V was cut by 6 bases and J by 3 bases, with 17 bases left in between. This same sample was also part of a study on T cells in Graves' hyperthyroidism and ophthalmopathy. Turning to that study: Carried out on the TCR CDR3, a first-round RT-PCR used the HTBI primer set.

The sequence derives from a woman aged 30 to 39 with Graves disease. Here the sequenced sample was peripheral blood mononuclear cells (PBMCs), taken at new diagnosis, from a patient treated with antithyroid drugs. V gene TRBV5-8 combines with J gene TRBJ2-3, with D perhaps matching TRBD1 (5 bases). The chain's CDR3 is CASNLGHSQTDTQYF. The CDR3 coding sequence is TGTGCCAGCAACCTCGGACACTCCCAGACAGATACGCAGTATTTT.